This TCR beta chain appears in the sequencing data of a study of blood T cell repertoires in COVID-19. Assay used: immunoSEQ multiplex PCR; TCRdb lists only in-frame clones, some missing. The sample lists fewer than 700,000 clones, about 89% occurring once. Source material: peripheral blood. The TCR was taken from a woman between 50 and 59 years old with COVID-19, enrolled during active disease.

The CDR3, as DNA: TGTGCCAGTAGTAGGACAGGGCCAAATCAGCCCCAGCATTTT. Protein sequence: CASSRTGPNQPQHF. The chain employs TRBV19 and TRBJ1-5; 8 bases align to TRBD1. This CDR3 contains 14 residues. V was clipped by 4 bases and J by 4 bases; unmatched bases: 3. Germline V CDR1 and CDR2: LNHDA, SQIVND (reference sequence).